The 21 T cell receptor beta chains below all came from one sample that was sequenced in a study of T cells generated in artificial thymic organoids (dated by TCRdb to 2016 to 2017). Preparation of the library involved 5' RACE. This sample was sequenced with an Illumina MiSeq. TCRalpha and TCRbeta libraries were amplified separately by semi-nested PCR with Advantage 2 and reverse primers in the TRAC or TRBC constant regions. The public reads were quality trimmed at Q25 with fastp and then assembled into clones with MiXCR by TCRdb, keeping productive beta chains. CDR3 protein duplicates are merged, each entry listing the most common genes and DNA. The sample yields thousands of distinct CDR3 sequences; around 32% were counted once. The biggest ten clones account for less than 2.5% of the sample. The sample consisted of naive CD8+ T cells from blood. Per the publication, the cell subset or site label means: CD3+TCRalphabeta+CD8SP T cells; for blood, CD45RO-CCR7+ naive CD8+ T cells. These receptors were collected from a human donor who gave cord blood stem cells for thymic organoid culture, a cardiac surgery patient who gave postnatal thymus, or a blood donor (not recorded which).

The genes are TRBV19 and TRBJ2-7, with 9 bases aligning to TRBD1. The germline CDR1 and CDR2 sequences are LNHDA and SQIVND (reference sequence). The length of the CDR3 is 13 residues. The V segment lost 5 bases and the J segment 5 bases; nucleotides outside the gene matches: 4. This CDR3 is CASSWTGANEQYF. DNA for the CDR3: TGTGCCAGTAGTTGGACAGGGGCTAACGAGCAGTACTTC.

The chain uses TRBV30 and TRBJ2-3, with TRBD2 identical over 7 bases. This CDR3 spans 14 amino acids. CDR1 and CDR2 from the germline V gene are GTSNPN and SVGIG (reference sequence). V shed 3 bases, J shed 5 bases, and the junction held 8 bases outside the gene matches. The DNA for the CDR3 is TGTGCCTGGAGCCCCGGGGGGTTTGTAGATACGCAGTATTTT. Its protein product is CAWSPGGFVDTQYF.

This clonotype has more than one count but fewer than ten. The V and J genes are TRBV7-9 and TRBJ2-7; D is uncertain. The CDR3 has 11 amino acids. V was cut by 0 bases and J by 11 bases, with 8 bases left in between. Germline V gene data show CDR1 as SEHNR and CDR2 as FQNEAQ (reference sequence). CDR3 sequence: CASSLAGAKYF. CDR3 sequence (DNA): TGTGCCAGCAGCTTAGCGGGCGCGAAGTACTTC.

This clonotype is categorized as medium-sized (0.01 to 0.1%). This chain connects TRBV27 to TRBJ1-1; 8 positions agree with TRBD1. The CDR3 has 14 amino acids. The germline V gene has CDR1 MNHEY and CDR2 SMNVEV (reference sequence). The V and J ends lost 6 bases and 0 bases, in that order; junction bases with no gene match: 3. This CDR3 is CASSPGGVNTEAFF. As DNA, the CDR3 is TGTGCCAGCAGCCCAGGGGGCGTGAACACTGAAGCTTTCTTT.

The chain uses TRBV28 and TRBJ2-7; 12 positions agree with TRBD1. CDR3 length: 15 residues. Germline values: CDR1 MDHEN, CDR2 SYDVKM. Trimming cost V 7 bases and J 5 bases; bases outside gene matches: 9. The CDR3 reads CASTRDRGHLHEQYF. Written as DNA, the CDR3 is TGTGCCAGCACCAGGGACAGGGGGCATCTGCACGAGCAGTACTTC.

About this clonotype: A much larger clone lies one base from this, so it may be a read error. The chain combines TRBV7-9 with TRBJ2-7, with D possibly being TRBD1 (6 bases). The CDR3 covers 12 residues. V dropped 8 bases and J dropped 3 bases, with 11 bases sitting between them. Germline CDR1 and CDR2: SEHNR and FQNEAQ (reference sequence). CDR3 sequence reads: CASGGPLYEQYF. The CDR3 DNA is TGTGCCAGCGGGGGCCCCCTCTACGAGCAGTACTTC.

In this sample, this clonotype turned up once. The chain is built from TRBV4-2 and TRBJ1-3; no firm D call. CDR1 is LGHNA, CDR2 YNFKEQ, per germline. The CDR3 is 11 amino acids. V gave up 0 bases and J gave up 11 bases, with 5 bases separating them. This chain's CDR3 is CASSQDNAIYF. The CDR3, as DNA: TGTGCCAGCAGCCAAGATAATGCCATATATTTT.

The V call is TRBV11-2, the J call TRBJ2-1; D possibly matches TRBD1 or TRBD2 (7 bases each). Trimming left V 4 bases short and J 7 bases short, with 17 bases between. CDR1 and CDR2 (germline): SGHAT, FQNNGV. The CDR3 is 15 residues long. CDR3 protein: CASSSREGARNEQFF. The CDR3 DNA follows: TGTGCCAGCAGCTCTAGGGAGGGGGCGAGGAATGAGCAGTTCTTC.

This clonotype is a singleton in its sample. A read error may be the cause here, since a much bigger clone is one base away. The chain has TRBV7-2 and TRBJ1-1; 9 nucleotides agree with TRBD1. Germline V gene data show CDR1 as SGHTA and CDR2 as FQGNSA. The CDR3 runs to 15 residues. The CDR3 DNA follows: TGTGCCAGCAGCTTAACAGGGGGCATGAACACTGAAGTTTTCTTT. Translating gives CASSLTGGMNTEVFF.

The CDR3, as DNA: TGCGCCAGCAGCCATAGGGATGGCACTGAAGCTTTCTTT. Protein: CASSHRDGTEAFF. The chain uses TRBV4-1 and TRBJ1-1; D uncertain. V was pared by 3 bases and J by 4 bases, with 9 bases between. Germline V gene sequence: CDR1 MGHRA, CDR2 YSYEKL. There are 13 residues in the CDR3.

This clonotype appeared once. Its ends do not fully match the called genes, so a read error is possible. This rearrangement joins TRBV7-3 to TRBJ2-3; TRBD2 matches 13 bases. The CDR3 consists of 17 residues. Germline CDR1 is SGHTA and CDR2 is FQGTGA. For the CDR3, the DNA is TGTACCAGCAGCTTACTAGCGGGAGGGCCGAGCACAGATACGCAGTATTTT. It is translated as CTSSLLAGGPSTDTQYF.

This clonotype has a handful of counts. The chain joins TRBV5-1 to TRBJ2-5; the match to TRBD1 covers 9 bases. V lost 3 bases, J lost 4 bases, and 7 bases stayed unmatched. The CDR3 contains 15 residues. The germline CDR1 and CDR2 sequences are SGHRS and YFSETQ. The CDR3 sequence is CASSWRTGEAETQYF. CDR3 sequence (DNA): TGCGCCAGCAGCTGGCGGACAGGGGAGGCAGAGACCCAGTACTTC.

CDR3 region: CASTTPGTGLYEQYF. Written as DNA, the CDR3 is TGTGCCAGCACCACACCGGGGACAGGGCTTTACGAGCAGTACTTC. This sequence joins TRBV7-9 and TRBJ2-7; TRBD1 matches 9 bases. The germline V gene encodes CDR1 SEHNR and CDR2 FQNEAQ (reference sequence). CDR3 length equals 15 residues. The J segment lost 4 bases and the V segment lost 7 bases, leaving 11 bases of the junction unmatched.

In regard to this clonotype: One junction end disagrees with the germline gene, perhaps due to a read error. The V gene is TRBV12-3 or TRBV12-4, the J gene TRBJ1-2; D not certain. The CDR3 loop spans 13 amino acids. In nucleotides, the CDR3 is TGTGTCAGCAGTTCACGGACCCCTGGGGGCTACACCTTC. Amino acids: CVSSSRTPGGYTF.

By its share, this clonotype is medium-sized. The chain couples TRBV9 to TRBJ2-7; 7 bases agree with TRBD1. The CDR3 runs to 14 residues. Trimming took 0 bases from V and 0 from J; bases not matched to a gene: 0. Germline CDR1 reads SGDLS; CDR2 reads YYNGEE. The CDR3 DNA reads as TGTGCCAGCAGCGTAGACAGGGGCTCCTACGAGCAGTACTTC. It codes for CASSVDRGSYEQYF.

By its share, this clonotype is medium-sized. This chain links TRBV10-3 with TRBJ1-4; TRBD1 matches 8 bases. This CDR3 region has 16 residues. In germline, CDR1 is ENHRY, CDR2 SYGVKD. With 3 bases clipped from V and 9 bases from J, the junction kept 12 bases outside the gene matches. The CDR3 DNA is TGTGCCATCAGTGACCATAGGACAGGGTTCCCCCAAAAACTGTTTTTT. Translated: CAISDHRTGFPQKLFF.

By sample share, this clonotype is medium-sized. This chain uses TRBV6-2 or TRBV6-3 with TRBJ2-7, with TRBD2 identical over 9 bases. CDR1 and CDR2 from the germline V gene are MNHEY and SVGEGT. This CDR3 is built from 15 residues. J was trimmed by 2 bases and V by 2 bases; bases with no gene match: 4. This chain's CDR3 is CASSYASGKAYEQYF. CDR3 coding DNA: TGTGCCAGCAGTTACGCTAGCGGGAAGGCCTACGAGCAGTACTTC.

CDR3 DNA sequence: TGCGCCAGCAGCCCTATGGGGGATTGGACAGGGGGAGAAGATACGCAGTATTTT. It yields the protein CASSPMGDWTGGEDTQYF. This rearrangement joins TRBV4-1 to TRBJ2-3, with TRBD1 identical over 10 bases. Germline CDR1 and CDR2: MGHRA and YSYEKL. J was trimmed by 5 bases and V by 4 bases; bases with no gene match: 15. This CDR3 contains 18 residues.

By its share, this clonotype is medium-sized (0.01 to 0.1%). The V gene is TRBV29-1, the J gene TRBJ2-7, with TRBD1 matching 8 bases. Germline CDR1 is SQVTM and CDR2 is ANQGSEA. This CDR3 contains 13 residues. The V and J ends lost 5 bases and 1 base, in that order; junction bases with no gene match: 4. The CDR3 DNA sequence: TGCAGCGTTAGACAGGGGCATTCCTACGAGCAGTACTTC. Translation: CSVRQGHSYEQYF.

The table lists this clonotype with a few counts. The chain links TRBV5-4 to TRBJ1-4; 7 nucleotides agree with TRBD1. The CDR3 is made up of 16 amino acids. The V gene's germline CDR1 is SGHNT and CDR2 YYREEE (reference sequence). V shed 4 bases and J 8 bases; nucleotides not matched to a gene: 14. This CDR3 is CASSPDHRDRREKLFF. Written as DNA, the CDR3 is TGTGCCAGCAGCCCAGATCACCGGGACAGAAGAGAAAAACTGTTTTTT.

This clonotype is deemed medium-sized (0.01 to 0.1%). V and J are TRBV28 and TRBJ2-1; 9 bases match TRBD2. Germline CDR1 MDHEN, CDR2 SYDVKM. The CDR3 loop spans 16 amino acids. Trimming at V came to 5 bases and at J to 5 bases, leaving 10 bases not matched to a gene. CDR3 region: CASSPRPSGANNEQFF. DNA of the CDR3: TGTGCCAGCAGTCCCCGGCCTAGCGGGGCAAACAATGAGCAGTTCTTC. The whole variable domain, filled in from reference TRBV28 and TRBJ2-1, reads DVKVTQSSRYLVKRTGEKVFLECVQDMDHENMFWYRQDPGLGLRLIYFSYDVKMKEKGDIPEGYSVSREKKERFSLILESASTNQTSMYLCASSPRPSGANNEQFFGPGTRLTVL.